Included here is one T cell receptor beta chain sequence, with context. The sample is drawn from a study of T cells expressing NK-cell markers. TCRdb processed the 5' RACE reads again and assigns one entry to each CDR3 protein, with no DNA. The table counts around 140,000 distinct CDR3 sequences; roughly 12% lies in the top ten. The material sequenced was blood T cells: a sorted CD56 or NKG2C T cell subset, CD4+ or CD8+ T cells, or bulk PBMC T cells (not recorded which). The TCR sequence derives from a man in his late teens or twenties in good health.

CDR3 loop: CASSGLINYEQYF. The chain couples TRBV12-3 or TRBV12-4 to TRBJ2-7. The CDR3 is 13 amino acids.